The clone carrying this T cell receptor beta chain was seen a few times. Its antigen is unidentified. A much larger clone differs from this one at a single base, so this may be a read error. This entry comes from a study of molecular identifiers for immune sequencing clone quantification. In TCRdb, the PCR reads were re-called with MiXCR into one record per CDR3 protein. The data contain about 40,000 distinct CDR3 sequences, 24% of them seen just once; the ten biggest clones take up around 0.96%. The sorting of naive CD8 T cells used the CD8+CD4-CCR7+CD45RA+ phenotype. Study observations and caveats: Clones exceeding 20 RNA copies carried over 99% of effector molecules but under 1% of naive-cell molecules.

The CDR3 extends over 12 amino acids. Germline V gene lookup returns CDR1 SGHTA and CDR2 FQGNSA. The rearrangement uses TRBV7-2 and TRBJ2-7; D uncertain. The TCR sequence derives from a human donor in good health. Some libraries in this study had Jurkat cell RNA spiked in. The sequenced sample was naive CD8+ T cells from blood, with Jurkat cell RNA spiked in. Documented subset: FACS-sorted CD8+CD4-CCR7+CD45RA+ naive T cells. CDR3 residues: CASSSLSCEQYF. In nucleotides, the CDR3 is TGTGCCAGCAGCTCACTCTCCTGCGAGCAGTACTTC.